The TCR beta chain under discussion was sequenced for a study of cytomegalovirus exposure and HLA in healthy donors (dated 2017 in TCRdb). As for the study more broadly: An earlier analysis of several hundred of the donors reported about 250 Gb of sequence data and 117 million unique TCR beta sequences from about 179 million T cells. The study aimed to test whether signatures of past pathogen exposure could be identified by cataloging public T cell receptors. Among over 350 genotyped donors of the cohort, an average of 235,054 unique TCR beta nucleotide sequences were sequenced per donor, 15% to 20% of them non-productive. All discovery cohort repertoires had been generated using a single sequencing platform. Typing coverage varied by locus: roughly 629-640 donors for A, B, C, DRB1 and DQB1; approximately 500 for DQA1; nearly 610 for DPA1; more than 450 for DPB1. Rather than drawing on any new phenotypic data, the later analysis identified candidate immune exposures from TCR beta sequences and the way those sequences occurred across donors. Donor age, sex, ethnicity and CMV serostatus were compiled together with the repertoire data. The T cell repertoires of around 670 subjects were profiled by immunosequencing and related to cytomegalovirus serostatus. An earlier analysis of a few hundred of the donors applied high-throughput TCR beta sequencing to assess whether each TCR beta V gene segment acted as functional or pseudogenic. To predict cytomegalovirus infection status, the study combined high-throughput TCR immunosequencing, statistical association of individual TCRs with disease status, and machine learning. Genome-wide SNP genotypes for about 65% of the 666 donors were used in a later genetic analysis, which treated that subset as a discovery cohort. A later analysis re-examined previously published TCR beta repertoires from more than 650 donors and added high-resolution HLA genotyping to investigate patterns of TCR occurrence. Besides the first cohort of hundreds of subjects, a separate validation cohort made up of some 110 different subjects was used. An early release that covered more than 550 HLA-typed donors contained approximately 300 gigabases of sequencing data and about 93 million unique TCR sequences. About 5 DR-DQ haplotypes were handled as single units for association and clustering, since linkage in the cohort was strong. Among the roughly 390 genotyped donors, 75% to 90% belonged to the genetic ancestry cluster associated with self-reported Caucasian donors. HLA typing included class I and class II loci at four-digit resolution. Overall results and qualifications from the work: The presence/absence analyses assumed that sequencing depth was roughly uniform across donors, and that assumption may not be true. Linkage disequilibrium might explain the correlated functional status among segregating V segments, but an unknown experimental factor could not be excluded. HLA typing was unavailable for some donors at each locus, so association tests used only the typed subset. The 87-base-pair reads could not distinguish some IMGT-functional V segments, including TRBV6-2 and TRBV6-3, so those segments were excluded. Specific HLA alleles were associated with 15,000 to 20,000 TCR beta sequences at a false discovery rate of 0.05 in a later analysis. In a later analysis, TCR association rates were found to vary across HLA loci, with the most associated TCRs seen for DRB1 alleles and the fewest for HLA-C alleles. In an earlier analysis of fewer than 700 of the donors, most TCR beta V segments appeared in productive rearrangements about 87% or about 30% of the time, broadly matching IMGT annotations. According to a later analysis, most CMV-associated TCR beta chains appeared to be HLA-restricted, and the HLA associations seemed to be driven largely by CMV exposure. In a later analysis, several top co-occurrence clusters were reported to appear linked to parvovirus B19, influenza, CMV and Epstein-Barr virus. The authors suggested that the approach could potentially be generalized to other disease states and immunological phenotypes. A group of highly shared sequence variants was considered likely to be a technical artifact of the sequencing pipeline. A later analysis found that HLA-associated TCR beta chains were more clonally expanded and had lower generation probabilities than equally common non-associated chains. An association between a missense DCLRE1C variant and V-gene and J-gene trimming of TCR beta chains was found in a later genetic analysis and replicated in an independent cohort. Over 15 rarely observed V segments, including chromosome 9 orphons, were excluded from the earlier analysis of a few hundred of the donors because counts were too low. When HLA alleles, especially DR and DQ, strongly co-occurred, attributing TCR associations to individual alleles was difficult. A further reported finding was that TCR beta sequences accurately predicted the HLA-A and HLA-B alleles for most subjects in the first cohort. In both the original and validation cohorts, the classifier was reported to diagnose cytomegalovirus status with high specificity and sensitivity. A total of fewer than 200 TCR beta chains were listed by the study as associated with cytomegalovirus. In this cohort, only TCR beta chains were sequenced, and detectable features were limited by the absence of alpha or paired-chain data. Compared with the roughly 670-donor mean, donors in an Asian-associated ancestry cluster had fewer N-insertions in productive TCRs, according to a later genetic analysis. In vitro tests confirmed that a few of the cytomegalovirus-associated TCR beta chains recognize cytomegalovirus antigens. Across donors, most TCR sequences were observed very rarely, whereas some public TCRs were present in many individuals. Immune exposure information for the cohort was limited to CMV serostatus.

Libraries were made using the immunoSEQ multiplex PCR assay. A mixture of 60 forward primers for TCR Vbeta segments and 13 reverse primers for TCR Jbeta segments was used in the multiplex PCR. The CDR3 region of rearranged TCR beta genes was amplified from genomic DNA by a multiplex PCR assay. Amplified TCR beta libraries were sequenced as 87-base-pair reads on the Illumina HiSeq System. Per the authors' processing: In a later analysis, 80 million or so unique TCR beta chains were counted across the approximately 620 repertoires, and about 10 million of these chains were shared by at least two donors. Raw reads were error-corrected and collapsed into unique sequences by a nearest-neighbor algorithm in which closely related sequences were merged to remove PCR and sequencing errors. Alignment of CDR3 sequences to IMGT reference sequences was used to assign V, D and J gene segments. For a sequence to be retained, at least a six-nucleotide match to both a V gene segment and a J gene segment was required. Rearrangements were classified as productive when the CDR3 lacked stop codons and remained in frame with V and J, and all other rearrangements were classified as non-productive. CDR3 was defined according to IMGT convention as the region running from the second conserved V-encoded cysteine to the conserved J-encoded phenylalanine. In an earlier analysis of 500 to 650 of the donors, sequences lacking an unambiguous match to a single V gene segment were excluded. In an earlier analysis of approximately 590 of the donors, a V segment was called functional when productive rearrangements were above 56.7%, and segregating when the standard deviation between donors exceeded 5%. A statistical classification framework was built to diagnose cytomegalovirus status from the catalog of TCR beta chain sequences. A later analysis assigned V and J genes by comparing TCR nucleotide sequences with IMGT/GENE-DB human TR gene sequences. The TCRdist pipeline was used in a later analysis to assign CDR3 sequences and most-parsimonious VDJ recombination scenarios. In a later analysis, each TCR beta chain was defined by its CDR3 amino acid sequence together with its V-gene family, and reads lacking a unique V-gene family were excluded. A later analysis removed 450 to 600 highly shared, low-generation-probability nucleotide sequences to deal with suspected cross-contamination and a sequencing artifact. In a later analysis, a clonal expansion index was calculated for each public chain from normalized within-repertoire ranks of inferred template counts. A later analysis computed generation probabilities with a VDJ recombination model fitted to out-of-frame rearrangements, and checked the results against IGoR. A later analysis scored TCR-TCR, TCR-HLA and TCR-CMV co-occurrence with hypergeometric tests, applying a repertoire-size bias correction to TCR pairs. In a later analysis, false discovery rates were estimated by permuting HLA or CMV assignments 20 times. In a later analysis, co-occurring TCRs were grouped using DBSCAN, with TCRdist sequence similarity added in when clustering inside HLA-allele-positive subsets. Repertoires with fewer than 30,000 or more than 120,000 public chains were left out of co-occurrence clustering, as were five repertoires with anomalous nucleotide sharing. TCRdb took this table from immuneACCESS and kept in-frame rearrangements with V and J called. Such tables lack part of the clones; where checked against another copy, unresolved V genes explain under half of the gap, and the rest is unexplained. V, J and clone size are taken as reported in that table, and D and trimming were inferred from the DNA itself. The sample data list around 150,000 clones, and 79% of these were observed just once. The ten largest clonotypes hold roughly 6.8% of the sample.

With regard to this clone: This receptor's antigen is unknown. It has no much larger one-base neighbor in the sample; base qualities were not kept.

The cohort consisted of some 730 healthy bone marrow donors. Cohort members were all nominally healthy when sampled, although unrecorded immune exposures were likely present. The donor was CMV seropositive and was included in the group of 250 to 300 seropositive cohort members. A peripheral blood sample was collected from each donor, and TCR beta sequencing was performed on peripheral blood mononuclear cells. Genomic DNA was extracted from the blood cell samples with the Qiagen DNeasy Blood Extraction Kit. Sequences SGHAT (CDR1) and FQNNGV (CDR2) are obtained from the germline V gene. A distance of 13 bases separates the germline ends of V and J, which lose 2 bases and 0 bases respectively. The CDR3, cysteine through phenylalanine, is 16 amino acids long. The kept DNA is CDR3 alone, 48 bases in frame from the first base.

The clonotype comes from a man aged 45-60 years in good health and CMV-seropositive. The rearrangement joined TRBV11-2 to TRBJ2-5; the D segment could be TRBD1, given 5 matching bases. Material: PBMCs. Here the CDR3 is given as CASSLYKGANQETQYF. Here is the DNA: TGTGCCAGCAGCTTATATAAAGGGGCGAACCAAGAGACCCAGTACTTC.